This TCR beta chain was documented in a study of prognosis after radiotherapy for stage I lung cancer. Study overall: Several patients developed post-radiotherapy distant metastases at median 7 months; over 14 had no significant progression. Study outcomes and limitations: Diminished Shannon entropy following stereotactic body radiation therapy characterized patients who developed distant metastases. Patients with metastases reportedly showed TRBV and TRBJ gene usage that differed from patients without metastases.

In this sample, this clonotype turned up once. The antigen is not known. Being one base from a much bigger clone, this may be a read error. Two-round multiplex PCR on genomic DNA was the method by which TCR beta CDR3 was amplified. Gene-specific primers for each TRBV and TRBJ gene drove first-round PCR. Primers of the universal type were employed in the second round of PCR. TCRdb fed the multiplex PCR reads into MiXCR, producing one record per CDR3 protein. The sample has tens of thousands of distinct CDR3 sequences, around a quarter seen once; the top ten hold around 6.8%. The ends were cut back, 3 bases at V and 5 bases at J, with 8 bases in the middle. The CDR3 has 13 residues. Germline CDR1 is LGHNA and CDR2 is YNFKEQ.

The origin of this receptor is a donor over 45 with non-small cell lung cancer. The starting material was PBMCs, obtained before or after stereotactic body radiation therapy (not recorded which). The chain uses TRBV4-2 and TRBJ1-5; D ambiguous. CDR3 region: CASSQKEDQPQHF. In DNA, the CDR3 is TGTGCCAGCAGCCAGAAGGAGGATCAGCCCCAGCATTTT.